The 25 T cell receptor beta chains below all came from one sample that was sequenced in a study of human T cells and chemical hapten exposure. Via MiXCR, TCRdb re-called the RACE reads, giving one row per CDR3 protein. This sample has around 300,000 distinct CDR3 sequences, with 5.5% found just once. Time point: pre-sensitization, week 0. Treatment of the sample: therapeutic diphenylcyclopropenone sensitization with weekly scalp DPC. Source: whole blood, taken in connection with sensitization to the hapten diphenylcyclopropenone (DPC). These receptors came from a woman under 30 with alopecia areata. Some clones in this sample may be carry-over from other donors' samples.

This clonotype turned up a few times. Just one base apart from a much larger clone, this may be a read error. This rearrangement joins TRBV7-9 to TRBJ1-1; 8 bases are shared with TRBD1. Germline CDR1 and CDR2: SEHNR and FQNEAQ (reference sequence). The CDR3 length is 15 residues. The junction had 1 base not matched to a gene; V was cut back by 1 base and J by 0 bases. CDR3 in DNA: TGTGCCAGCAGCTTAGGGACAGGGATGAACACTGAAGCTTTCTTT. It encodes CASSLGTGMNTEAFF.

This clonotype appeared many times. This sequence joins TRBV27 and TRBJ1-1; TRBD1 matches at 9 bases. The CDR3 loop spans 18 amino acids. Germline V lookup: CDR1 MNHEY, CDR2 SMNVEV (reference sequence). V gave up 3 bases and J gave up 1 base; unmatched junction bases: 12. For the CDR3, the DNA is TGTGCCAGCAGTTTGCGAGACAGGGGGACAAGGAGGAACACTGAAGCTTTCTTT. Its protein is CASSLRDRGTRRNTEAFF.

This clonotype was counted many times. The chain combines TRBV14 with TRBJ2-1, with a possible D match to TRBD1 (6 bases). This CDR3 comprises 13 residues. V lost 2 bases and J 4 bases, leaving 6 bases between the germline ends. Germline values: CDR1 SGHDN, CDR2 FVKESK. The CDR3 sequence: CASSQRGYNEQFF. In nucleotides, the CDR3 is TGTGCCAGCAGCCAAAGGGGGTACAATGAGCAGTTCTTC.

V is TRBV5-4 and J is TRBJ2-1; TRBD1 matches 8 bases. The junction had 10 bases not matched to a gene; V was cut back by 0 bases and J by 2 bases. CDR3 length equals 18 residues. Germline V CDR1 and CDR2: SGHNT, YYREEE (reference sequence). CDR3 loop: CASSLAPSGQGTYNEQFF. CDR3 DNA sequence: TGTGCCAGCAGCTTGGCCCCCTCCGGACAGGGAACCTACAATGAGCAGTTCTTC. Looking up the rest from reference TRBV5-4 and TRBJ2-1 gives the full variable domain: ETGVTQSPTHLIKTRGQQVTLRCSSQSGHNTVSWYQQALGQGPQFIFQYYREEENGRGNFPPRFSGLQFPNYSSELNVNALELDDSALYLCASSLAPSGQGTYNEQFFGPGTRLTVL.

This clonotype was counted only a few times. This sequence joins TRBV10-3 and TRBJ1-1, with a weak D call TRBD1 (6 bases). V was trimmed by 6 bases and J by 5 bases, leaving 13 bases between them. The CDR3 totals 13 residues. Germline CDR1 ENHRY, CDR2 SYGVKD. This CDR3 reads CAIRGARETEAFF. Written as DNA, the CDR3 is TGTGCCATCAGGGGGGCAAGGGAGACTGAAGCTTTCTTT.

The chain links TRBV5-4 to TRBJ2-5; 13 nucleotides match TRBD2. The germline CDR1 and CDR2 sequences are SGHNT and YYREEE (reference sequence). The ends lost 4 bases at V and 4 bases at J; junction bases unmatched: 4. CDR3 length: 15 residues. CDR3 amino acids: CASSRTSGGGETQYF. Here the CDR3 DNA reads TGTGCCAGCAGCCGCACTAGCGGGGGGGGAGAGACCCAGTACTTC.

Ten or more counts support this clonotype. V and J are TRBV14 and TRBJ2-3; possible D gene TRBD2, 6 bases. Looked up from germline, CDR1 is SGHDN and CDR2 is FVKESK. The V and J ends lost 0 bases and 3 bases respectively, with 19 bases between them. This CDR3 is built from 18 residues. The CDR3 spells CASSQDFSRGGTTDTQYF. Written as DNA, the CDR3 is TGTGCCAGCAGCCAAGATTTTTCAAGAGGCGGGACTACAGATACGCAGTATTTT.

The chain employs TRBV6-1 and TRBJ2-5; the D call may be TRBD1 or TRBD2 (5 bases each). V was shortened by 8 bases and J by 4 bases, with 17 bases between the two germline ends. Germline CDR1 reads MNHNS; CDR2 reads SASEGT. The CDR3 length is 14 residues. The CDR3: CASAGNFGGETQYF. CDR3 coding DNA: TGTGCCAGCGCGGGTAATTTTGGGGGAGAGACCCAGTACTTC.

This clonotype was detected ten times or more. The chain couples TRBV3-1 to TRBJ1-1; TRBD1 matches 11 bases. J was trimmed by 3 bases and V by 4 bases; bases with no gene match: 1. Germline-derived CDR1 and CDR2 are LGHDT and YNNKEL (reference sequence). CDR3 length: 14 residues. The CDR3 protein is CASSLGQGDTEAFF. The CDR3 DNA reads TGTGCCAGCAGCCTGGGACAGGGGGACACTGAAGCTTTCTTT.

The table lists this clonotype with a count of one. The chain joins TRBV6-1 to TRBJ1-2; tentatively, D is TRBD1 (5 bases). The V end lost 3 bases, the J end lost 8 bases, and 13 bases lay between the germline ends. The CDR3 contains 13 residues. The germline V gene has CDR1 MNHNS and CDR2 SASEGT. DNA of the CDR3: TGTGCCAGCAGTGATTCTAGTAGGGGAGGCTACACCTTC. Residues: CASSDSSRGGYTF.

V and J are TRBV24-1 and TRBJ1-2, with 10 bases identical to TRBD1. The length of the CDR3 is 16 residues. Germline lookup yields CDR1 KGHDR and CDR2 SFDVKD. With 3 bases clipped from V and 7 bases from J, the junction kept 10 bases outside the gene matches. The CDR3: CATSDGRGTGASGYTF. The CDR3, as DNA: TGTGCCACCAGTGATGGGCGGGGGACAGGGGCTTCTGGCTACACCTTC.

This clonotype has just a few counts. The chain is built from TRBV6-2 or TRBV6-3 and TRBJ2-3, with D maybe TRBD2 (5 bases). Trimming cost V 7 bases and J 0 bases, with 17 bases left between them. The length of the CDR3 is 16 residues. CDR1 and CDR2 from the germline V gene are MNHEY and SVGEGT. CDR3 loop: CASMLRRPISTDTQYF. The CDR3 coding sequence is TGTGCCAGCATGCTCAGGAGGCCTATTAGCACAGATACGCAGTATTTT.

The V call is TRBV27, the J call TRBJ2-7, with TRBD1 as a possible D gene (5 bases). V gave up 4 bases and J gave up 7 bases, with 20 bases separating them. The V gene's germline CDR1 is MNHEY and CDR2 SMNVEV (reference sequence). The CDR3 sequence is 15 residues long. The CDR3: CASSSSSGRAKEQYF. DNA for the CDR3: TGTGCCAGCAGTTCGTCCTCGGGCAGGGCTAAAGAGCAGTACTTC.

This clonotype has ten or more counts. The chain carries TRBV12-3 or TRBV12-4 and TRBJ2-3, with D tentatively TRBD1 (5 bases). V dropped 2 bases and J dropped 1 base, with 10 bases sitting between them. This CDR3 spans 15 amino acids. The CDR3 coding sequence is TGTGCCAGCAGTTTACAGGGTGACGGCACAGATACGCAGTATTTT. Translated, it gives CASSLQGDGTDTQYF.

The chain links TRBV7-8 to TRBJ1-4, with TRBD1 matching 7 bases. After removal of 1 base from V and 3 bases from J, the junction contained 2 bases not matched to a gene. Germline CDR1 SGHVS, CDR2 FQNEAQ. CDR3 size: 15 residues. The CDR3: CASSLDGQANEKLFF. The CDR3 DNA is TGTGCCAGCAGCTTAGATGGACAGGCTAATGAAAAACTGTTTTTT.

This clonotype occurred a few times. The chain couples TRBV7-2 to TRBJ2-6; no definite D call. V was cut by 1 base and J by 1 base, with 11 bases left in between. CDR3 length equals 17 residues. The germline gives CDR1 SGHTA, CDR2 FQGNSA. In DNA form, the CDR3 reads TGTGCCAGCAGCTTAGTTCGTGGGTATTCTGGGGCCAACGTCCTGACTTTC. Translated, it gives CASSLVRGYSGANVLTF.

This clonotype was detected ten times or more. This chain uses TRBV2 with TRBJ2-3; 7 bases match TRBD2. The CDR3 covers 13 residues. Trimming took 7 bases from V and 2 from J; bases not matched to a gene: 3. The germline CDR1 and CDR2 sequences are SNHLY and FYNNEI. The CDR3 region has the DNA TGTGCCAGCACCCGGGACTACACAGATACGCAGTATTTT. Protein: CASTRDYTDTQYF.

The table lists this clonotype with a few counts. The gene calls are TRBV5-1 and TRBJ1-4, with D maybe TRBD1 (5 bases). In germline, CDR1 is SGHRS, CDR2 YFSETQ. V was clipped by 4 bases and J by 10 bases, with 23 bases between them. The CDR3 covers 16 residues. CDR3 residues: CASSLGVGRAGTKLFF. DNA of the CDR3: TGCGCCAGCAGCCTGGGTGTTGGGCGGGCAGGGACAAAACTGTTTTTT.

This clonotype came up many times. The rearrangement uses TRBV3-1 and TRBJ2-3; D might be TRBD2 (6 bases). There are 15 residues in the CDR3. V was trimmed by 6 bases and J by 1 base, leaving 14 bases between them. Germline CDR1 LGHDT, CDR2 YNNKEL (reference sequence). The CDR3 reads CASSQRGTRTDTQYF. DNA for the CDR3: TGTGCCAGCAGTCAACGGGGGACCCGCACAGATACGCAGTATTTT.

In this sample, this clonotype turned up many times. CDR3 in DNA: TGTGCCAGCAGTTTATCCGGGGGGGCGTACAATGAGCAGTTCTTC. Residues: CASSLSGGAYNEQFF. The V call is TRBV27, the J call TRBJ2-1, with 8 nucleotides matching TRBD2. The CDR3 has 15 amino acids. Germline V lookup: CDR1 MNHEY, CDR2 SMNVEV (reference sequence). J gave up 4 bases and V 0 bases, and 2 bases lay outside the gene matches.

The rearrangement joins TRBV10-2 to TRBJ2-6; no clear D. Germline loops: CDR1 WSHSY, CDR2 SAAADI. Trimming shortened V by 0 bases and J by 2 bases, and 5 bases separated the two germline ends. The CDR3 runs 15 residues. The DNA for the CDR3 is TGCGCCAGCAGTGAGTCGGCTACTGGGGCCAACGTCCTGACTTTC. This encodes CASSESATGANVLTF.

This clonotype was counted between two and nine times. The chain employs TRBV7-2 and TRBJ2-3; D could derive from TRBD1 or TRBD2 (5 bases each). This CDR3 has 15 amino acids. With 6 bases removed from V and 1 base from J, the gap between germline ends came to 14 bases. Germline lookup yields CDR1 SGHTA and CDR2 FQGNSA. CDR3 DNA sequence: TGTGCCAGCAGGGGGGATAGGTCCCGCACAGATACGCAGTATTTT. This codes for CASRGDRSRTDTQYF.

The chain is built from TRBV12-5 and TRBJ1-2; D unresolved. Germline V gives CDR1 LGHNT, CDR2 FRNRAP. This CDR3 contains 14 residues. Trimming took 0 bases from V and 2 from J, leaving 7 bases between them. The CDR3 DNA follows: TGTGCTAGTGGTTTGGTACCTTACAACTATGGCTACACCTTC. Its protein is CASGLVPYNYGYTF.

The chain's CDR3 is CASTGGLAGPADTQYF. The CDR3 nucleotides are TGCGCCAGCACCGGGGGACTAGCGGGCCCTGCAGATACGCAGTATTTT. This chain links TRBV5-1 with TRBJ2-3, with TRBD2 matching over 12 bases. The CDR3 runs to 16 residues. V trimming: 6 bases; J trimming: 4 bases; junction bases outside the gene matches: 9. Germline V gives CDR1 SGHRS, CDR2 YFSETQ.

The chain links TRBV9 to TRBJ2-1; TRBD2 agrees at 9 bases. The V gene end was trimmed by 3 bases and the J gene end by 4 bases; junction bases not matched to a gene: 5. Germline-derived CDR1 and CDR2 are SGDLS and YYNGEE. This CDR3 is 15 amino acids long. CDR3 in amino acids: CASSASGDLYNEQFF. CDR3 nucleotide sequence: TGTGCCAGCAGCGCTAGCGGGGACCTATACAATGAGCAGTTCTTC.